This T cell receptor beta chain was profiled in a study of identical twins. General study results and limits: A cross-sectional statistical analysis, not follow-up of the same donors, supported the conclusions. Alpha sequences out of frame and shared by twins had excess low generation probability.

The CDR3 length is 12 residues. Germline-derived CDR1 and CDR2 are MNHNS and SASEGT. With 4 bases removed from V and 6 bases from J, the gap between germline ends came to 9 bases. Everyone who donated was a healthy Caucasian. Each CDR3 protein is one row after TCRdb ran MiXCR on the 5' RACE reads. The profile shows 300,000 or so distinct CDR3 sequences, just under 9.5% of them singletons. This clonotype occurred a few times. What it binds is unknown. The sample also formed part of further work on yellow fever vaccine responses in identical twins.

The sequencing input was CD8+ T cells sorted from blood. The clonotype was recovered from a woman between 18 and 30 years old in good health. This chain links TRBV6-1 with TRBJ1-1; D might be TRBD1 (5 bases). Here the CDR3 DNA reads TGTGCCAGCAGTGGGACACCTCCTGAAGCTTTCTTT. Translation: CASSGTPPEAFF.